This TCR beta chain was retrieved from a study of identifying expanded T cells in peripheral blood. This clone showed up just a few times. Its antigen is unknown. Germline V gene sequence: CDR1 MNHEY, CDR2 SVGAGI. The CDR3 has 14 residues. V lost 2 bases, J lost 5 bases, and 12 bases lay in between. Collection occurred without any documented infections or immune events in donors. Study-wide findings and caveats: Over approximately two and four weeks, about 17 and 20 clones changed, versus roughly 1.2 between replicates. Clone count variance between approximately two-week samples rose with total template count.

Sequenced by immunoSEQ multiplex PCR; TCRdb stores in-frame clones only, minus some. Of more than 85,000 clones in the sample, approximately 88% were seen once. This receptor was taken from a person aged 18-70 years in good health. The sample taken for sequencing was blood. This chain links TRBV6-5 with TRBJ1-1; D call uncertain. The CDR3 loop reads CASSYRSETTEAFF. The CDR3 nucleotides read TGTGCCAGCAGTTACCGCTCCGAGACTACTGAAGCTTTCTTT.